Presented here are 30 T cell receptor beta chains from one specimen sequenced in a study of blood T cell repertoires in COVID-19. TCRdb's table, derived via immunoSEQ multiplex PCR, lists solely in-frame clones and lacks some. Among under 150,000 clones listed, over 80% were seen once. The specimen was peripheral blood. The receptors were gathered from a woman between 40 and 55 years old with active or convalescent COVID-19.

The chain is built from TRBV28 and TRBJ1-4; D remains ambiguous. Germline CDR1 MDHEN, CDR2 SYDVKM. The CDR3 length is 15 residues. With 4 bases removed from V and 2 bases from J, the gap between germline ends came to 11 bases. This chain's CDR3 is CASSSVTGTNEKLFF. CDR3 coding DNA: TGTGCCAGCAGTTCCGTGACGGGGACTAATGAAAAACTGTTTTTT.

V usage is TRBV2 and J usage is TRBJ2-1; 13 nucleotides align to TRBD2. The CDR3 has 15 residues. The germline gives CDR1 SNHLY, CDR2 FYNNEI. V shed 6 bases and J 6 bases; nucleotides not matched to a gene: 5. CDR3 nucleotide sequence: TGTGCCAGCAGGGTAAGGACTAGCGGGAGCAATGAGCAGTTCTTC. Translated: CASRVRTSGSNEQFF.

This clone was seen a handful of times. The chain recombines TRBV28 with TRBJ2-7; D is perhaps TRBD2 (6 bases). Per germline, CDR1 MDHEN and CDR2 SYDVKM. CDR3 length: 14 residues. Trimming took 3 bases from V and 6 from J, leaving 15 bases between them. In DNA form, the CDR3 reads TGTGCCAGCAGTTTCACGGGATCCGGGGGCGAGCAGTACTTC. It yields the protein CASSFTGSGGEQYF. Full variable domain (outside the CDR3, taken from reference TRBV28 and TRBJ2-7): DVKVTQSSRYLVKRTGEKVFLECVQDMDHENMFWYRQDPGLGLRLIYFSYDVKMKEKGDIPEGYSVSREKKERFSLILESASTNQTSMYLCASSFTGSGGEQYFGPGTRLTVT.

This clone was seen only a few times. The rearrangement uses TRBV6-5 and TRBJ1-2; 11 bases map to TRBD1. V shed 0 bases, J shed 4 bases, and the junction held 1 base outside the gene matches. Germline CDR1 is MNHEY and CDR2 is SVGAGI. This CDR3 is built from 15 residues. The CDR3 DNA reads as TGTGCCAGCAGTTACTCGGACAGGGGGCTCTATGGCTACACCTTC. This sequence encodes CASSYSDRGLYGYTF.

V gene TRBV28 combines with J gene TRBJ2-1; D is undetermined. Between the trimmed V and J ends, which lost 3 bases and 2 bases, there was a span of 11 bases. Germline V gene data show CDR1 as MDHEN and CDR2 as SYDVKM. This CDR3 has 15 residues. Written as DNA, the CDR3 is TGTGCCAGCAGTTTGGAGACCACCGCCTACAATGAGCAGTTCTTC. Translation: CASSLETTAYNEQFF.

V gene TRBV7-2 combines with J gene TRBJ1-4; weak D call: TRBD1 (5 bases). With 3 bases removed from V and 8 bases from J, the gap between germline ends came to 16 bases. The CDR3 is 15 residues long. In germline, CDR1 is SGHTA, CDR2 FQGNSA. The CDR3 is CASSLWDGEGEKLFF. CDR3 DNA: TGTGCCAGCAGCTTGTGGGACGGGGAGGGGGAAAAACTGTTTTTT.

J is TRBJ2-1 and V is TRBV11-3, with 14 bases identical to TRBD2. The CDR3 is 16 residues long. CDR1 SGHNT and CDR2 YENEEA come from the germline V gene. After removal of 4 bases from V and 7 bases from J, the junction contained 6 bases not matched to a gene. CDR3 amino acids: CASSSTGTSGSNEQFF. CDR3 nucleotides: TGTGCCAGCAGCTCGACCGGGACTAGCGGGAGTAATGAGCAGTTCTTC.

The V and J genes are TRBV28 and TRBJ1-4, with D possibly being TRBD1 (5 bases). Germline CDR1 and CDR2: MDHEN and SYDVKM. The ends were cut back, 3 bases at V and 8 bases at J, with 16 bases in the middle. The CDR3 has 15 residues. The CDR3 sequence: CASSFGWGEEEKLFF. Written as DNA, the CDR3 is TGTGCCAGCAGTTTCGGATGGGGGGAGGAGGAAAAACTGTTTTTT.

The chain is built from TRBV19 and TRBJ2-7; 9 bases are shared with TRBD1. The CDR3 sequence is 16 residues long. The ends lost 5 bases at V and 5 bases at J; junction bases unmatched: 13. Germline lookup yields CDR1 LNHDA and CDR2 SQIVND (reference sequence). The CDR3 region is CASSLSNRDREDEQYF. DNA of the CDR3: TGTGCCAGTAGTCTCTCCAACCGGGACAGGGAGGACGAGCAGTACTTC.

The chain recombines TRBV7-2 with TRBJ2-5; 8 bases map to TRBD1. CDR1 SGHTA and CDR2 FQGNSA come from the germline V gene. Trimming removed 5 bases from V and 4 bases from J; junction bases left unmatched: 15. The CDR3 has 17 amino acids. Written as DNA, the CDR3 is TGTGCCAGCAGCCCAGGCCCCCGGACAGGGCCCTCAGAGACCCAGTACTTC. It specifies CASSPGPRTGPSETQYF. The entire variable domain, with the rest obtained from reference TRBV7-2 and TRBJ2-5, is as follows: GAGVSQSPSNKVTEKGKDVELRCDPISGHTALYWYRQSLGQGLEFLIYFQGNSAPDKSGLPSDRFSAERTGGSVSTLTIQRTQQEDSAVYLCASSPGPRTGPSETQYFGPGTRLLVL.

The J gene is TRBJ1-1, the V gene TRBV7-9, with no clear D. The CDR3 runs 11 residues. The V gene's germline CDR1 is SEHNR and CDR2 FQNEAQ (reference sequence). Trimming pared 4 bases from V and 6 bases from J, leaving 6 bases between. CDR3 in amino acids: CASSSSAEAFF. The CDR3 nucleotides read TGTGCCAGCAGCTCCAGCGCTGAAGCTTTCTTT.

CDR3 loop: CASSIPFRRLMGQPQHF. The DNA for the CDR3 is TGTGCCAGTAGTATTCCGTTTCGGCGGCTAATGGGTCAGCCCCAGCATTTT. The gene calls are TRBV19 and TRBJ1-5; D ambiguous. Deletions cut 3 bases from V and 6 bases from J, with 21 bases between. The CDR3 is made up of 17 amino acids. Germline V gene sequence: CDR1 LNHDA, CDR2 SQIVND (reference sequence).

This chain joins TRBV5-6 and TRBJ1-1; the D gene is possibly TRBD1 (5 bases). Germline CDR1 SGHDT, CDR2 YYEEEE. This CDR3 has 14 amino acids. V lost 5 bases, J lost 4 bases, and 15 bases lay in between. CDR3 region: CASSYQGGGTEAFF. In DNA form, the CDR3 reads TGTGCCAGCAGTTACCAGGGAGGTGGCACTGAAGCTTTCTTT.

The chain recombines TRBV19 with TRBJ1-2; TRBD1 is a possible D gene (5 bases). Germline lookup yields CDR1 LNHDA and CDR2 SQIVND (reference sequence). CDR3 size: 14 residues. The V end was cut by 4 bases, the J end by 5 bases, with 14 bases between. CDR3 nucleotides: TGTGCCAGTAGTACGGGGGGATTCCGTTATGGCTACACCTTC. This translates into CASSTGGFRYGYTF.

The chain has TRBV18 and TRBJ2-7; 8 bases match TRBD1. CDR1 and CDR2 from the germline V gene are KGHSH and LQKENI. V shed 2 bases and J 4 bases; nucleotides not matched to a gene: 4. The CDR3 runs 14 residues. CDR3 coding DNA: TGTGCCAGCTCACCAAGACAGGGGTGGTACGAGCAGTACTTC. It is translated as CASSPRQGWYEQYF.

The J gene is TRBJ2-5, the V gene TRBV28; 9 nucleotides align to TRBD1. Germline V gene data show CDR1 as MDHEN and CDR2 as SYDVKM. The CDR3 totals 13 residues. The V and J ends lost 6 bases and 5 bases, in that order; junction bases with no gene match: 4. CDR3 sequence (DNA): TGTGCCAGCAGCCTAGGACAGGGGGAGACCCAGTACTTC. Translating gives CASSLGQGETQYF.

The CDR3 DNA reads TGTGCCAGCAGAGGGCGGGAGGGCGTCAGGACAGATACGCAGTATTTT. It specifies CASRGREGVRTDTQYF. The chain combines TRBV10-3 with TRBJ2-3; TRBD2 matches 9 bases. Losses at the gene ends were 10 bases for V and 3 bases for J; bases not matched to a gene: 14. Germline CDR1 and CDR2: ENHRY and SYGVKD. The CDR3 extends over 16 amino acids.

V and J are TRBV18 and TRBJ1-1; a possible D gene is TRBD1 (6 bases). V lost 3 bases and J 4 bases, leaving 15 bases between the germline ends. CDR3 length: 15 residues. The germline V gene encodes CDR1 KGHSH and CDR2 LQKENI. CDR3 sequence (DNA): TGTGCCAGCTCACCGGCCAGGGGCGCGGGCACTGAAGCTTTCTTT. It is translated as CASSPARGAGTEAFF.

This clone was counted only a few times. V is TRBV11-2 and J is TRBJ2-6; D gene uncertain. The V gene's germline CDR1 is SGHAT and CDR2 FQNNGV. This CDR3 has 15 amino acids. V lost 1 base and J lost 0, with 4 bases in between. This CDR3 is CASSLADSGANVLTF. CDR3 nucleotide sequence: TGTGCCAGCAGCTTAGCAGACTCTGGGGCCAACGTCCTGACTTTC.

The rearrangement joins TRBV7-9 to TRBJ2-2; 11 bases match TRBD1. CDR3 length equals 18 residues. Germline lookup yields CDR1 SEHNR and CDR2 FQNEAQ (reference sequence). V trimming: 5 bases; J trimming: 1 base; junction bases outside the gene matches: 9. In DNA, the CDR3 is TGTGCCAGCAGCCATATAGGACAGGGGGCTTTGAACACCGGGGAGCTGTTTTTT. Encoded protein: CASSHIGQGALNTGELFF. The full variable domain, completed using reference TRBV7-9 and TRBJ2-2, is DTGVSQNPRHKITKRGQNVTFRCDPISEHNRLYWYRQTLGQGPEFLTYFQNEAQLEKSRLLSDRFSAERPKGSFSTLEIQRTEQGDSAMYLCASSHIGQGALNTGELFFGEGSRLTVL.

The rearrangement uses TRBV27 and TRBJ2-5; D gene unclear. Germline lookup yields CDR1 MNHEY and CDR2 SMNVEV (reference sequence). The CDR3 loop spans 14 amino acids. V was shortened by 4 bases and J by 1 base, with 10 bases between the two germline ends. The CDR3 sequence is CASSSSYTQETQYF. CDR3 nucleotide sequence: TGTGCCAGCAGTTCTTCCTATACCCAAGAGACCCAGTACTTC.

The chain combines TRBV28 with TRBJ1-5; a weak D match, TRBD1 (5 bases). The CDR3 sequence is 15 residues long. The germline V gene has CDR1 MDHEN and CDR2 SYDVKM. V lost 5 bases, J lost 0 bases, and 11 bases lay in between. In DNA, the CDR3 is TGTGCCAGCAGTCCACAGGTTCATAGCAATCAGCCCCAGCATTTT. Translated: CASSPQVHSNQPQHF.

The J gene is TRBJ2-1, the V gene TRBV6-2 or TRBV6-3; TRBD2 matches 8 bases. Germline trimming cut 2 bases from V and 14 bases from J; bases unmatched to any gene: 11. The CDR3 is 14 amino acids. CDR1 and CDR2 (germline): MNHEY, SVGEGT. This CDR3 reads CASSYPPAGAVEFF. CDR3 DNA sequence: TGTGCCAGCAGTTACCCACCAGCGGGAGCCGTGGAGTTCTTC.

Here the CDR3 DNA reads TGTGCCAGCAGTCCGACAGGACAGGTCTCCTACGAGCAGTACTTC. Translation gives CASSPTGQVSYEQYF. This chain uses TRBV27 with TRBJ2-7; the match to TRBD1 covers 7 bases. There are 15 residues in the CDR3. After removal of 5 bases from V and 0 bases from J, the junction contained 7 bases not matched to a gene. Germline CDR1 MNHEY, CDR2 SMNVEV (reference sequence).

This clone has only one observation. The chain joins TRBV29-1 to TRBJ1-1, with 7 bases matching TRBD1. The CDR3 is 12 amino acids. V lost 6 bases to trimming and J lost 3 bases; unmatched junction nucleotides: 4. Germline lookup yields CDR1 SQVTM and CDR2 ANQGSEA. Here the CDR3 reads CSVGTADTEAFF. The CDR3 nucleotides are TGCAGCGTCGGGACAGCAGACACTGAAGCTTTCTTT.

The chain couples TRBV24-1 to TRBJ2-1, with D unclear. The CDR3 is made up of 16 amino acids. Trimming took off 9 bases at V and 0 bases at J, with 17 bases between the two ends. CDR1 is KGHDR, CDR2 SFDVKD, per germline. The CDR3 reads CATPLSAADSYNEQFF. The CDR3 coding sequence is TGTGCCACCCCCCTCTCCGCGGCGGACTCCTACAATGAGCAGTTCTTC.

The rearrangement uses TRBV5-1 and TRBJ1-1, with D possibly being TRBD1 (5 bases). The germline V gene encodes CDR1 SGHRS and CDR2 YFSETQ. The CDR3 loop spans 11 amino acids. Trimming cost V 4 bases and J 11 bases, with 12 bases left between them. CDR3 region: CASSPGGEAFF. Here the CDR3 DNA reads TGCGCCAGCAGCCCTGGGGGGGAGGCTTTCTTT.

This clone was observed a single time. The chain joins TRBV9 to TRBJ2-3; maybe TRBD2 (6 bases). V shed 3 bases and J shed 6 bases, with 17 bases lying between them. There are 15 residues in the CDR3. From germline, CDR1 is SGDLS and CDR2 YYNGEE. The CDR3 loop is CASSATGVSPDTQYF. CDR3 nucleotides: TGTGCCAGCAGCGCAACGGGAGTCTCTCCGGATACGCAGTATTTT.

This sequence joins TRBV19 and TRBJ2-3, with D possibly TRBD2 on 5 matching bases. The CDR3 has 13 residues. In germline, CDR1 is LNHDA, CDR2 SQIVND (reference sequence). V lost 3 bases, J lost 6 bases, and 10 bases lay in between. The CDR3 reads CASSIGSADTQYF. DNA of the CDR3: TGTGCCAGTAGTATCGGTAGCGCGGATACGCAGTATTTT.

The chain combines TRBV28 with TRBJ1-1; tentative D call: TRBD1 (5 bases). The ends were cut back, 10 bases at V and 4 bases at J, with 16 bases in the middle. CDR3 length: 13 residues. Germline CDR1 and CDR2: MDHEN and SYDVKM. The CDR3 DNA reads TGTGCCACTTGGGGGGGAACCAGCACTGAAGCTTTCTTT. Translation: CATWGGTSTEAFF.